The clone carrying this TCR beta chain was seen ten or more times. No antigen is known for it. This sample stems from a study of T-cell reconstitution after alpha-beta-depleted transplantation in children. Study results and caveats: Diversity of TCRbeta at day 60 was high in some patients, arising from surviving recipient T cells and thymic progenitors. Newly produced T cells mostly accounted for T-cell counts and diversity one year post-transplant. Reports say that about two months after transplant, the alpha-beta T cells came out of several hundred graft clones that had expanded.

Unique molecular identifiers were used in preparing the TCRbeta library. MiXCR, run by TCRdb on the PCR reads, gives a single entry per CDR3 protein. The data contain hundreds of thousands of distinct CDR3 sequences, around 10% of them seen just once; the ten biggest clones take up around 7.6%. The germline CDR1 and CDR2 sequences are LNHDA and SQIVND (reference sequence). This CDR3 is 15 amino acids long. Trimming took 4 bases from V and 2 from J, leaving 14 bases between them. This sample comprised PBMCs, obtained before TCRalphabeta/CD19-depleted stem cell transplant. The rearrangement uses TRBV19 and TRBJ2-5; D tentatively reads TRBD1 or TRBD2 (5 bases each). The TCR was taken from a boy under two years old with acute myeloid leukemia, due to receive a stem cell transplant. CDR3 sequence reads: CASSSHGALQETQYF. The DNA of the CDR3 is TGTGCCAGTAGTAGCCACGGGGCCCTTCAAGAGACCCAGTACTTC.